This T cell receptor (beta chain) emerged from a study of Ad26.COV2.S vaccination and SARS-CoV-2 variants. Across the study: As a participant in COV1001, the donor was in the Ad26.COV2.S trial arm. Donor got 5x10^10 or 1x10^11 viral particles of Ad26.COV2.S.

The ends were cut back, 7 bases at V and 1 base at J, with 11 bases in the middle. Germline V lookup: CDR1 MNHEY, CDR2 SMNVEV (reference sequence). This CDR3 spans 15 amino acids. Produced via immunoSEQ multiplex PCR; TCRdb's table is partial and in-frame only. Here the sample spans 430,000 or so clones, approximately 89% being singletons. Treatment defined: over 15 received Ad26.COV2.S at low or high dose, single or two shots; 5 received placebo; per-sample allocation not given. All samples were drawn on day 63, counting from the first vaccine or placebo injection. This chain links TRBV27 with TRBJ2-6, with D hard to call. The specimen comprised peripheral blood, sampled in a trial of Ad26.COV2.S vaccine versus placebo. The TCR comes from a person between 18 and 65 years old who received the Ad26.COV2.S COVID-19 vaccine or a placebo. Written as DNA, the CDR3 is TGTGCCAGCACTAACGGAGCTTCTGGGGCCAACGTCCTGACTTTC. Amino acids: CASTNGASGANVLTF.